These 10 T cell receptor beta chains came from one sample sequenced in a study of early T cells in non-severe SARS-CoV-2 infection. MiXCR was run by TCRdb on the 5' RACE reads, yielding one entry per CDR3 protein. The table shows tens of thousands of distinct CDR3 sequences, with under 7% occurring only once. The sequenced sample was whole blood. Source of these receptors: an adult who was a healthcare worker with PCR-confirmed SARS-CoV-2 infection or an uninfected control (not recorded which).

This clonotype has ten or more counts. The chain joins TRBV29-1 to TRBJ2-1, with 8 positions matching TRBD2. Germline lookup yields CDR1 SQVTM and CDR2 ANQGSEA. This CDR3 has 15 residues. J lost 5 bases, V lost 4 bases, and 10 bases had no gene match. The CDR3 loop is CSVAAGGIRNNEQFF. CDR3 sequence (DNA): TGCAGCGTTGCGGCGGGGGGAATCAGGAACAATGAGCAGTTCTTC.

This clonotype showed up just a few times. The chain recombines TRBV6-2 or TRBV6-3 with TRBJ1-2; D is ambiguous. The V gene lost 6 bases and the J gene lost 0 bases, with 5 bases spanning the gap. The CDR3 runs to 12 residues. Germline V gene data show CDR1 as MNHEY and CDR2 as SVGEGT. The CDR3 bases are TGTGCCAGCAGCCAAGCTAACTATGGCTACACCTTC. Protein sequence: CASSQANYGYTF.

This clonotype has more than one count but fewer than ten. The gene calls are TRBV5-6 and TRBJ2-5, with TRBD1 as a possible D gene (5 bases). CDR1 SGHDT and CDR2 YYEEEE come from the germline V gene. Trimming left V 7 bases short and J 7 bases short, with 20 bases between. The length of the CDR3 is 14 residues. DNA of the CDR3: TGTGCCAGCGCAAATCGAAGGCAGGGTGGGACCCAGTACTTC. Translation: CASANRRQGGTQYF.

This clonotype was seen repeatedly, ten times or more. The genes are TRBV7-9 and TRBJ2-1; 7 bases match TRBD2. Germline CDR1 and CDR2: SEHNR and FQNEAQ (reference sequence). The V gene end was trimmed by 5 bases and the J gene end by 10 bases; junction bases not matched to a gene: 8. The CDR3 totals 13 residues. The CDR3 bases are TGTGCCAGCAGCCGCTTGGGGGGGGACGAGCAGTTCTTC. Amino acids: CASSRLGGDEQFF.

This clonotype was seen at least ten times. This chain links TRBV30 with TRBJ1-1, with 11 bases matching TRBD1. This CDR3 spans 15 amino acids. V shed 2 bases, J shed 7 bases, and the junction held 9 bases outside the gene matches. Per germline, CDR1 GTSNPN and CDR2 SVGIG (reference sequence). Here the CDR3 DNA reads TGTGCCTGGAGTCACCCAGGGACAGGGGGAGGTGAAGCTTTCTTT. Translating it yields CAWSHPGTGGGEAFF.

The chain recombines TRBV6-6 with TRBJ2-7; 9 positions agree with TRBD1. CDR1 is MNHNY and CDR2 is SVGAGI in the germline V gene (reference sequence). This CDR3 region has 14 residues. Trimming at V came to 4 bases and at J to 5 bases, leaving 6 bases not matched to a gene. CDR3 sequence reads: CASSSSGTGNEQYF. The CDR3 DNA follows: TGTGCCAGCAGTTCCTCCGGGACAGGGAACGAGCAGTACTTC.

This clonotype has a handful of counts. The chain's CDR3 is CASSLNSGGNTQYF. DNA of the CDR3: TGTGCCAGCAGCTTAAACAGCGGGGGGAATACGCAGTATTTT. The chain combines TRBV7-3 with TRBJ2-3; 9 bases agree with TRBD2. V was pared by 1 base and J by 7 bases, with 3 bases of the junction left unmatched. The CDR3 extends over 14 amino acids. Germline V gene data show CDR1 as SGHTA and CDR2 as FQGTGA.

There are many counts of this clonotype. CDR3 coding DNA: TGTGCCTGGAGTGTAGGGCTTTCAGGCGGGGAGCTGTTTTTT. The encoded protein is CAWSVGLSGGELFF. The V gene is TRBV30, the J gene TRBJ2-2; D is unclear. V lost 0 bases and J 7 bases, leaving 12 bases between the germline ends. This CDR3 has 14 residues. Germline V gene sequence: CDR1 GTSNPN, CDR2 SVGIG (reference sequence).

This clonotype was recorded many times. The chain links TRBV25-1 to TRBJ1-5, with 8 bases aligning to TRBD1. This CDR3 contains 14 residues. V trimming: 2 bases; J trimming: 9 bases; junction bases outside the gene matches: 6. In germline, CDR1 is MGHDK, CDR2 SYGVNS. CDR3 sequence reads: CASSERQGSAPQHF. CDR3 sequence (DNA): TGTGCCAGCAGTGAACGACAGGGGTCGGCGCCCCAGCATTTT.

This clonotype was counted only a few times. The chain uses TRBV6-6 and TRBJ2-2, with TRBD1 matching over 7 bases. Trimming cost V 0 bases and J 7 bases; bases outside gene matches: 5. The V gene's germline CDR1 is MNHNY and CDR2 SVGAGI (reference sequence). There are 15 residues in the CDR3. The CDR3 DNA follows: TGTGCCAGCAGTTACTCGACAGGGTCACTCGGGGAGCTGTTTTTT. Its protein is CASSYSTGSLGELFF.